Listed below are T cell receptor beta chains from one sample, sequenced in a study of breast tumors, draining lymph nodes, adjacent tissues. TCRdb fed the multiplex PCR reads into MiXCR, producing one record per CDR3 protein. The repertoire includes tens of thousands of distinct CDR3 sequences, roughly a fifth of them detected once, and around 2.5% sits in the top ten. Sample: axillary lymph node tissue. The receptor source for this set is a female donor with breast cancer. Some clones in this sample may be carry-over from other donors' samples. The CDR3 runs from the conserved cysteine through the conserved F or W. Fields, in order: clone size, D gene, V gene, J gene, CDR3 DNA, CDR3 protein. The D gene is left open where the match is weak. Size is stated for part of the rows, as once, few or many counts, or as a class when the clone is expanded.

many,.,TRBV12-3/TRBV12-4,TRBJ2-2,TGTGCCAGCAGATTAGTATCAGGGGAGCTGTTTTTT,CASRLVSGELFF
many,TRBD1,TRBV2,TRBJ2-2,TGTGCCAGCACCCCTGGACAGGGGGCCGGGGAGCTGTTTTTT,CASTPGQGAGELFF
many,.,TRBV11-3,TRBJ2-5,TGTGCCAGCAGCTTATTTCCGGGCTCGGAGACCCAGTACTTC,CASSLFPGSETQYF
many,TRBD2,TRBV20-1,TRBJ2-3,TGCAGTGCTAGTATCGGCGGGGGTGTCACTCATACGCAGTATTTT,CSASIGGGVTHTQYF
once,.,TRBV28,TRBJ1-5,TGTGCCACCCTCGACCTGGGGATTATCAATCAGCCCCAGCATTTT,CATLDLGIINQPQHF
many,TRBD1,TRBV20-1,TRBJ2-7,TGCAGTGCTTCGGGACAGGGGTCCTACGAGCAGTACTTC,CSASGQGSYEQYF
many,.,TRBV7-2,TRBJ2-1,TGTGCCAGCAGCTCAGGGTTACCCTCGAGTGAGCAGTTCTTC,CASSSGLPSSEQFF
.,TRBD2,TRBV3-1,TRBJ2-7,TGTGCCAGCAGCCAAGTCTTGCTAGCGGGAGTCTACGAGCAGTACTTC,CASSQVLLAGVYEQYF
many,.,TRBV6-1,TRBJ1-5,TGTGCCAGCAGTTTTGAGGATACTCAGCCCCAGCATTTT,CASSFEDTQPQHF
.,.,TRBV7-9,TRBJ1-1,TGTGCCAGCAGCGAGGGGAGGGGCAGGTCTGAAGCTTTCTTT,CASSEGRGRSEAFF
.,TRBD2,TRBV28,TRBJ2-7,TGTGCCAGCAGTTCCCCCAGCGGGAGGCCTTGGCGGGGCGAGCAGTACTTC,CASSSPSGRPWRGEQYF
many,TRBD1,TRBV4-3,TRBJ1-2,TGCGCCAGCAGCCAACACACAGGGGATTATGGCTACACCTTC,CASSQHTGDYGYTF
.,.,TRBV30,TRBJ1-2,TGTGCCTGGAGTGTACAGGGTCCTAACTATGGCTACACCTTC,CAWSVQGPNYGYTF
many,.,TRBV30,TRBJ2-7,TGTGCCTGCTGCTACGAGCAGTACTTC,CACCYEQYF
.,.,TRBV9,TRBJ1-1,TGTGCCAGCCAAGACGGGGCGAACACTGAAGCTTTCTTT,CASQDGANTEAFF
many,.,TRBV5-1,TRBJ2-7,TGCGCCAGCAGCTTGGGGGGCAGGGGGGCCTACGAGCAGTACTTC,CASSLGGRGAYEQYF
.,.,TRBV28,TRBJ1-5,TGTGCCAGCAGCCAATATCGGTCCCGGCATTTT,CASSQYRSRHF
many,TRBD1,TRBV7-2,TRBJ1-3,TGTGCCACCGGGACAGCCTCCTCTGGAAACACCATATATTTT,CATGTASSGNTIYF
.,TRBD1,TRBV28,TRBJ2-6,TGTGCCAGCAGCGGGACAGCTGGGGCCAACGTCCTGACTTTC,CASSGTAGANVLTF
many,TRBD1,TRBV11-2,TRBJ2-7,TGTGCCAGCAGCACAAGGACAGGGGCTCCCATGTACTTC,CASSTRTGAPMYF
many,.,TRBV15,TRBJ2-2,TGTGCCACCAGCAGAGTCCTGACCGGGGAGCTGTTTTTT,CATSRVLTGELFF
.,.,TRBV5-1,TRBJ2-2,TGCGTCAGCAGCTTCGGTCAGGGAGTAGGTGCGACCGGGGAGCTGTTTTTT,CVSSFGQGVGATGELFF
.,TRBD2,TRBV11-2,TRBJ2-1,TGTGCCAGCAGCTTGAGCAGCGGGAGTTTTAATGAGCAGTTCTTC,CASSLSSGSFNEQFF
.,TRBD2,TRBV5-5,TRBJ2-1,TGCGCCAGCAGCCAAGAGCGGACTAGCGGGAGCGATGAGCAGTTCTTC,CASSQERTSGSDEQFF
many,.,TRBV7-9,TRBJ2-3,TGTGCCAGCAGCCCCTCCGGGAGCACAGATACGCAGTATTTT,CASSPSGSTDTQYF
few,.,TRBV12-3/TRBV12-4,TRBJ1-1,TGTGCCAGCAGTTTAGCCCAGGGTACCACTGAAGCTTTCTTT,CASSLAQGTTEAFF
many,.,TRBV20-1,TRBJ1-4,TGCAGTGCTAGTAGAAGTGCTAATGAAAAACTGTTTTTT,CSASRSANEKLFF
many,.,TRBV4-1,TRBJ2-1,TGCGCCAGCAGCCAGGGTTTAAATAGGGGCAATGAGCAGTTCTTC,CASSQGLNRGNEQFF
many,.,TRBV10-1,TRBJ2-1,TGCGCCAGCAGCCTTACAGACAGGTACGGTATCTATGAGCAGTTCTTC,CASSLTDRYGIYEQFF
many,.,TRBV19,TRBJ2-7,TGTGCCAGTAGTAAGAGGGACACTTTCTACGAGCAGTACTTC,CASSKRDTFYEQYF
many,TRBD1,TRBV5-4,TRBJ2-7,TGTGCCAGCAGCTTGGGGACAGGGACCTATGACGAGCAGTACTTC,CASSLGTGTYDEQYF
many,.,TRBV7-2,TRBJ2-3,TGTGCCAGCAGCGCCCAAAACCCGCAGTATTTT,CASSAQNPQYF
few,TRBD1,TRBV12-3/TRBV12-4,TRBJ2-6,TGTGCCAGCAGTTCTAGGGGGGCAGGGGGCGTTCTTTCTGGGGCCAACGTCCTGACTTTC,CASSSRGAGGVLSGANVLTF
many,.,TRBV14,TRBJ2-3,TGTGCCAGCAGCATAGGCCAAGCCGTCACAGATACGCAGTATTTT,CASSIGQAVTDTQYF
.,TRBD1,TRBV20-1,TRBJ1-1,TGCAGTGCTAGGACAGGGACATATTATGAGTCCTCTGAAGCTTTCTTT,CSARTGTYYESSEAFF
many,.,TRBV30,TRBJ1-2,TGTGCCTGGACCGGTCGGGGCAACTATGGCTACACCTTC,CAWTGRGNYGYTF
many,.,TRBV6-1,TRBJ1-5,TGTGCCAGCAGTGATGCGGGCGGGGCCCTCAATCAGCCCCAGCATTTT,CASSDAGGALNQPQHF
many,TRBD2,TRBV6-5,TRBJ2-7,TGTGCCAGCAGTTTAACCCGACTAGCGCTCGAGCAGTACTTC,CASSLTRLALEQYF
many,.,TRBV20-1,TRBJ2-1,TGCAGTGCTAGAGGATGGGGCAATGAGCAGTTCTTC,CSARGWGNEQFF
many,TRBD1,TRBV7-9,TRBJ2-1,TGTGCCAGCAGCATTGACAGGGGTGAGCAGTTCTTC,CASSIDRGEQFF
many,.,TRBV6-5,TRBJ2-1,TGTGCCAGCAGTCAGAGGAATACTGAGCAGTTCTTC,CASSQRNTEQFF
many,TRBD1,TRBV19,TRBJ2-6,TGTGCCAGTAGTAACCACAGGGGGGCCTCTGGGGCCAACGTCCTGACTTTC,CASSNHRGASGANVLTF